This T cell receptor (beta chain) was observed in a study of T cell responses to AZD1222 COVID-19 vaccine. General study results and limits: Vaccine-associated CD4 TCRs ranged over spike, dominating at 160-218 and 743-854.

Pooled in the analysis were second doses at about 4 or about 12 weeks. Assay: immunoSEQ multiplex PCR; the TCRdb copy retains only in-frame clones and omits some. The sample lists approximately 200,000 clones; roughly nine tenths were seen once. Trimming cost V 6 bases and J 3 bases; bases outside gene matches: 14. This CDR3 has 18 amino acids. Comment on this clone: The antigen is not known.

The specimen was peripheral blood, collected 28 days after the second AZD1222 dose. The TCR was taken from an adult who received the AZD1222 COVID-19 vaccine. The chain carries TRBV23-1 and TRBJ1-4; 9 bases match TRBD1. TRBV23-1 is given ORF status, its function remaining uncertain. In nucleotides, the CDR3 is TGCGCCAGCAGCCACCGGGACAGGGTTTTAACAGCTAATGAAAAACTGTTTTTT. It specifies CASSHRDRVLTANEKLFF.